This T cell receptor beta chain was observed in a study of CD8+ T cells in alopecia areata. Germline CDR1 GTSNPN, CDR2 SVGIG (reference sequence). CDR3 length: 13 residues. V lost 0 bases and J 8 bases, leaving 13 bases between the germline ends. Indicated treatment: oral pan-JAK inhibitor, 5-10 mg twice daily. Study-level results: Greater clonality was observed in lesional scalp samples, especially alopecia totalis/universalis, versus normal scalp. Expanded CD8+ clones among the top 100, as well as scalp clonality, were significantly decreased by tofacitinib.

Extracted RNA was reverse transcribed, and the resulting cDNA served as sequencing template. The data were produced by immunoSEQ multiplex PCR, yet TCRdb's version contains in-frame clones alone and is incomplete. The table shows 200,000 to 250,000 clones, with approximately 57% occurring only once. A remark on this clone: What it recognizes is unknown.

The chain employs TRBV30 and TRBJ1-2; D not resolved. The source material was CD4+ T cells sorted from blood, sampled at week 4, from a patient treated with tofacitinib. The clonotype was recovered from a human donor with alopecia areata. The CDR3 nucleotides read TGTGCCTGGAGTGTACAAGTCCCGGGGGGCTACACCTTC. Translated, it gives CAWSVQVPGGYTF.